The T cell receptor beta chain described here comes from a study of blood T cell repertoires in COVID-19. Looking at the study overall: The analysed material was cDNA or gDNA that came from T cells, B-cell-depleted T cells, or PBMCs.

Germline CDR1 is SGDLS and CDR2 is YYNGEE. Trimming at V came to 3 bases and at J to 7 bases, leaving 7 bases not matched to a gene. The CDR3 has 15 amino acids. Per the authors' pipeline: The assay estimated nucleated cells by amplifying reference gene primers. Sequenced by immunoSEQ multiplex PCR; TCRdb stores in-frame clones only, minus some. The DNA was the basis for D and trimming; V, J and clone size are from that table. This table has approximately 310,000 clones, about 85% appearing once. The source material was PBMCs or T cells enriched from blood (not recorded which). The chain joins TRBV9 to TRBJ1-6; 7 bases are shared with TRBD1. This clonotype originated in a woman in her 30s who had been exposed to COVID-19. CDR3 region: CASSARQGNNSPLHF. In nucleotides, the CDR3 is TGTGCCAGCAGCGCCCGACAGGGAAACAATTCACCCCTCCACTTT.